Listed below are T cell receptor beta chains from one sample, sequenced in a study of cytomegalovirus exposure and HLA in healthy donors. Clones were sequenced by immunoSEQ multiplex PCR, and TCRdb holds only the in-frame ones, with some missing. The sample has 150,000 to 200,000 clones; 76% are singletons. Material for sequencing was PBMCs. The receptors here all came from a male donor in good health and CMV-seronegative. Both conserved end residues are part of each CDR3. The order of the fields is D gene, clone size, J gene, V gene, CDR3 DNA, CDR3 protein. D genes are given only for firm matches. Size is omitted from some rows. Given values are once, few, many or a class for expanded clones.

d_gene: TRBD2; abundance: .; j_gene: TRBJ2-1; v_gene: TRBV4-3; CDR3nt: TGCGCCAGCAGCTTATGGACTAGCGGCAATGAGCAGTTCTTC; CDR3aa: CASSLWTSGNEQFF
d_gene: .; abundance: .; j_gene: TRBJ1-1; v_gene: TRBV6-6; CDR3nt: TGTGCCAGCAGACCCCAAGACGACCCGGGAGCTGAAGCTTTCTTT; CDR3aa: CASRPQDDPGAEAFF
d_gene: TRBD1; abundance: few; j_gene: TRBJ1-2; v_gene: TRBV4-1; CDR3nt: TGCGCCAGCAGCCGACTTACTTCCGGGACAGGGACCTATGGCTACACCTTC; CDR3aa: CASSRLTSGTGTYGYTF
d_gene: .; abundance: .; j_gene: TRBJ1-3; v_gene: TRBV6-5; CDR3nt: TGTGCCAGCAGGAAACAGGCGCCCTCTGGAAACACCATATATTTT; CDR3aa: CASRKQAPSGNTIYF
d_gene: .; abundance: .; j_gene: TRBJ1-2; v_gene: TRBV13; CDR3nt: TGTGCCAGCAGACCCGGGTCCAGCTATGGCTACACCTTC; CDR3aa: CASRPGSSYGYTF
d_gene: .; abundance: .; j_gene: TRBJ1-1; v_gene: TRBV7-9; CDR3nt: TGTGCCAGCTTACGACAGGCATCCACTGAAGCTTTCTTT; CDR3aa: CASLRQASTEAFF
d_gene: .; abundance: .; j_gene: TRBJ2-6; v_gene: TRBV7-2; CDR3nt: TGTGCCAGCAGCTTAGCCAAGGGGGTTGGGGCCAACGTCCTGACTTTC; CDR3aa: CASSLAKGVGANVLTF
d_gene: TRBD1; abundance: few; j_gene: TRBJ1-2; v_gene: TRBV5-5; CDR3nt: TGTGCCAGCAGTCCTGGGACAGTTAACTATGGCTACACCTTC; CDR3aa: CASSPGTVNYGYTF
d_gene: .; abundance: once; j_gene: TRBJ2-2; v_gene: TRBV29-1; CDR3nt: TGCAGCGTCCGTAGCGGTGCCACCGGGGAGCTGTTTTTT; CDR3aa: CSVRSGATGELFF
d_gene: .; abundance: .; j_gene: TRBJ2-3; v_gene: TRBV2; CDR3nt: TGTGCCAGCAGTGAGGGGGCTGGTACAGATACGCAGTATTTT; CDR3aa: CASSEGAGTDTQYF
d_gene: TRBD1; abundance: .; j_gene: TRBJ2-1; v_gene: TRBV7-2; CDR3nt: TGTGCCAGCAGCAGCTTACAGGGGGCGCGGGTCTTC; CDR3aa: CASSSLQGARVF
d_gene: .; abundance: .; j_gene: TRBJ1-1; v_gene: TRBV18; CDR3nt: TGTGCCAGCTCATCTGACACTCTGGTGACTGAAGCTTTCTTT; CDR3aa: CASSSDTLVTEAFF
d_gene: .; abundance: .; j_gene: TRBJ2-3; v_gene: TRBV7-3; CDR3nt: TGTGCCAGCAGCAACTACGGCACAGATACGCAGTATTTT; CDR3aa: CASSNYGTDTQYF
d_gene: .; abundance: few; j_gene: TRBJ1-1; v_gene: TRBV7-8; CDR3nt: TGTGCCAGCAGCTTAGTGGAGAGGTCGAACACTGAAGCTTTCTTT; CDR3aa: CASSLVERSNTEAFF
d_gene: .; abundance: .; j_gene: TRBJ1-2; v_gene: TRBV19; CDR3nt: TGTGCCAGTAGTTGGGACAAGGACTATGGCTACACCTTC; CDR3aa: CASSWDKDYGYTF
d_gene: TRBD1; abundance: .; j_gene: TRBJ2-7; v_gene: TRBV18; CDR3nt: TGTGCCAGCTCACCCCGGACAGGGGGCCCCTACGAGCAGTACTTC; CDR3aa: CASSPRTGGPYEQYF
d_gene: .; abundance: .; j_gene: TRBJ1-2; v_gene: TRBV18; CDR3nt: TGTGCCAGCTCACCACAGCGTCAGGGGACCTATGGCTACACCTTC; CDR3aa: CASSPQRQGTYGYTF
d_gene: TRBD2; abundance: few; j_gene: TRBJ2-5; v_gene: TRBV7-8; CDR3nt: TGTGCCAGCAGCTGGGGGGGCCAAGAGACCCAGTACTTC; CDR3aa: CASSWGGQETQYF
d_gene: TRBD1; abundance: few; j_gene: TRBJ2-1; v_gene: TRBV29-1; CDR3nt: TGCAGCGTTGACAGGGGGCTAGTGGTTGAGCAGTTCTTC; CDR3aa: CSVDRGLVVEQFF
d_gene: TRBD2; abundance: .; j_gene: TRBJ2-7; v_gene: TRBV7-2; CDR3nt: TGTGCCAGCAGCTTCTCGGGACTAGCGGGGGGCGAGCAGTACTTC; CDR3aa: CASSFSGLAGGEQYF
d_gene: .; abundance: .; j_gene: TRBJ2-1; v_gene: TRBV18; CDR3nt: TGTGCCAGCTCACCCGGGGGCTACAATGAGCAGTTCTTC; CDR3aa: CASSPGGYNEQFF
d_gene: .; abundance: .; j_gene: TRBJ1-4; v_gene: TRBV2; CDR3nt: TGTGCCAGCAGTGCAGGGGCCTCGACCAAACTGTTTTTT; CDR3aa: CASSAGASTKLFF
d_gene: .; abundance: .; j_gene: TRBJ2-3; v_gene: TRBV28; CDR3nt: TGTGCCTCCGCCCCTGGGGCTAGCACAGATACGCAGTATTTT; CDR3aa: CASAPGASTDTQYF
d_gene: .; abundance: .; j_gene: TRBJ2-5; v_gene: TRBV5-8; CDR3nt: TGTGCCAGCAGCTTCCCGGGCTCGGGGGAGACCCAGTACTTC; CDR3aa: CASSFPGSGETQYF
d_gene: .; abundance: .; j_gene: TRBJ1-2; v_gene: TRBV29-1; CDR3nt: TGCAGCGTTGTAAGCGACCGCTACTATGGCTACACCTTC; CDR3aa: CSVVSDRYYGYTF
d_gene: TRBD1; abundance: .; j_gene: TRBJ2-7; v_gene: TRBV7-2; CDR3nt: TGTGCCAGCAGCATCCTGGGACAGGTATACTACGAGCAGTACTTC; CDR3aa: CASSILGQVYYEQYF
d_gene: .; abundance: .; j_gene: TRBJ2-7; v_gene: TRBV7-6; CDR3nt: TGTGCCAGCAGCTTAGAATACAACGCCTACGAGCAGTACTTC; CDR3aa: CASSLEYNAYEQYF
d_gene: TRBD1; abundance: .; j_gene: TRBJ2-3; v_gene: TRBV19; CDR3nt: TGTGCCAGTAGTCTAGACAGGGAAGGCACAGATACGCAGTATTTT; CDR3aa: CASSLDREGTDTQYF
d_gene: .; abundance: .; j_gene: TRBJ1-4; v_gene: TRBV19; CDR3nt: TGTGCCAGTAGCCGACAGAGACCTAATGAAAAACTGTTTTTT; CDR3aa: CASSRQRPNEKLFF